Listed below are T cell receptor beta chains from one sample, sequenced in a study of naive and memory T cell subsets. TCRdb reprocessed the UMI-ligation and nested PCR reads via MiXCR and lists one record per CDR3 protein. The table shows more than 13,000 distinct CDR3 sequences, with roughly 5.2% occurring only once. Specimen: skin, collected from a tuberculin skin test site. The origin of the receptors is an adult in good health. The CDR3 runs from the conserved cysteine through the conserved F or W. A D gene is named only where the DNA matches it firmly. Only some rows state a clone size, as once, few, many or a class for expanded clones.

>medium-sized|TRBV7-8|-|TRBJ2-7
CASSLKGWSFYEQYF
TGTGCCAGCAGCTTAAAAGGGTGGTCCTTTTACGAGCAGTACTTC
>many|TRBV7-2|TRBD1|TRBJ1-2
CASSLVGQNYGYTF
TGTGCCAGCAGCTTAGTGGGACAGAACTATGGCTACACCTTC
>once|TRBV5-1|-|TRBJ1-2
CVSTDHSGDHYGYTF
TGCGTCAGCACCGATCACAGTGGGGATCACTATGGCTACACCTTC
>many|TRBV5-1|-|TRBJ2-6
CASSLAGGARGANVLTF
TGCGCCAGCAGCTTGGCTGGGGGGGCGCGAGGGGCCAACGTCCTGACTTTC
>medium-sized|TRBV6-2/TRBV6-3|-|TRBJ2-5
CASSYLGSQETQYF
TGTGCCAGCAGTTACCTCGGGAGCCAAGAGACCCAGTACTTC
>few|TRBV7-2|TRBD2|TRBJ2-3
CASSPGLASDTQYF
TGTGCCAGCAGCCCGGGACTAGCATCAGATACGCAGTATTTT
>many|TRBV4-3|-|TRBJ1-2
CASSQVLAGRGYTF
TGCGCCAGCAGCCAAGTCTTGGCGGGAAGGGGCTACACCTTC
>-|TRBV20-1|-|TRBJ1-6
CSARDPLNGLRDSPLHF
TGCAGTGCTAGAGACCCCCTGAATGGGCTCCGGGATTCACCCCTCCACTTT
>many|TRBV19|-|TRBJ2-3
CASSTGLADTQYF
TGTGCCAGTAGTACAGGGCTTGCAGATACGCAGTATTTT
>few|TRBV6-6|-|TRBJ1-6
CASSPGRDHSPLHF
TGTGCCAGCAGCCCCGGACGGGATCATTCACCCCTCCACTTT
>many|TRBV28|-|TRBJ1-2
CASSFLHRAGGYTF
TGTGCCAGCAGTTTCCTCCACAGGGCGGGGGGCTACACCTTC
>many|TRBV5-1|-|TRBJ1-3
CASSLTSASGNTIYF
TGCGCCAGCAGCTTGACGTCGGCCTCTGGAAACACCATATATTTT
>many|TRBV20-1|-|TRBJ2-7
CSARDRTYEQYF
TGCAGTGCTAGAGATAGAACCTACGAGCAGTACTTC
>many|TRBV5-1|TRBD1|TRBJ1-1
CASSLATGSTEAFF
TGCGCCAGCAGCTTGGCGACAGGGAGTACTGAAGCTTTCTTT
>few|TRBV7-3|TRBD2|TRBJ2-1
CASSRGRWASGGAPNEQFF
TGTGCCAGCAGCCGAGGTCGATGGGCTAGCGGGGGGGCCCCGAATGAGCAGTTCTTC
>many|TRBV12-3/TRBV12-4|-|TRBJ2-1
CASSVSQPGVIRHEQFF
TGTGCCAGCAGTGTTTCCCAACCGGGGGTTATTCGGCATGAGCAGTTCTTC
>many|TRBV7-2|-|TRBJ2-7
CASSLSVGVGYEQYF
TGTGCCAGCAGCTTAAGTGTAGGAGTGGGTTACGAGCAGTACTTC
>medium-sized|TRBV7-9|-|TRBJ2-5
CASSPPHAGQETQYF
TGTGCCAGCAGCCCCCCGCATGCGGGACAAGAGACCCAGTACTTC
>-|TRBV7-2|TRBD1|TRBJ1-1
CASSIQGSGGTEAFF
TGTGCCAGCAGCATACAGGGGAGTGGGGGGACTGAAGCTTTCTTT
>many|TRBV20-1|-|TRBJ1-6
CSAGSTGSPLHF
TGCAGTGCTGGATCGACTGGGTCACCCCTCCACTTT
>medium-sized|TRBV20-1|-|TRBJ1-5
CSAPPPGPNQPQHF
TGCAGTGCTCCCCCCCCGGGACCCAATCAGCCCCAGCATTTT
>many|TRBV12-3/TRBV12-4|-|TRBJ1-1
CASSRAAANTEAFF
TGTGCCAGCAGTCGCGCAGCGGCCAACACTGAAGCTTTCTTT
>many|TRBV11-1|TRBD1|TRBJ2-5
CASSFNRGRETQYF
TGTGCCAGCAGCTTTAACAGGGGAAGGGAGACCCAGTACTTC
>-|TRBV27|TRBD1|TRBJ1-6
CASSLFIGTGGSPLHF
TGTGCCAGCAGTCTCTTCATCGGGACAGGGGGTTCACCCCTCCACTTT
>medium-sized|TRBV6-6|-|TRBJ1-6
CASSPGQRHSPLHF
TGTGCCAGCAGTCCTGGACAGAGACATTCACCCCTCCACTTT
>few|TRBV7-9|TRBD1|TRBJ1-3
CASSHGQETSGNTIYF
TGTGCCAGCAGCCATGGACAGGAAACCTCTGGAAACACCATATATTTT
>many|TRBV29-1|-|TRBJ2-3
CSVDEVPSKGADTQYF
TGCAGCGTTGACGAAGTTCCTAGTAAGGGAGCAGATACGCAGTATTTT
>many|TRBV2|-|TRBJ2-2
CATTLGVGGTGELFF
TGTGCCACTACCCTAGGGGTGGGAGGCACCGGGGAGCTGTTTTTT
>many|TRBV28|-|TRBJ2-7
CASSLFHEQYF
TGTGCCAGCAGTTTATTTCACGAGCAGTACTTC
>medium-sized|TRBV28|TRBD1|TRBJ2-2
CASSSPGQGGSGELFF
TGTGCCAGCAGTTCCCCGGGACAGGGAGGATCCGGGGAGCTGTTTTTT
>many|TRBV28|-|TRBJ2-7
CASSSYRQVKYF
TGTGCCAGCAGTTCCTACCGACAGGTGAAGTACTTC
>medium-sized|TRBV20-1|-|TRBJ1-4
CSVLRSTNEKLFF
TGCAGTGTTCTGCGTTCAACTAATGAAAAACTGTTTTTT
>-|TRBV6-1|TRBD2|TRBJ2-1
CASRSGGACHNEQFF
TGTGCCAGCCGGAGCGGGGGGGCCTGCCACAATGAGCAGTTCTTC
>medium-sized|TRBV19|-|TRBJ2-1
CASSTLPGRDNEQFF
TGTGCCAGTAGTACCCTCCCGGGCAGGGACAATGAGCAGTTCTTC
>many|TRBV6-5|-|TRBJ1-6
CASSYSPRDPHYNSPLHF
TGTGCCAGCAGTTACTCCCCCAGGGATCCTCATTATAATTCACCCCTCCACTTT
>many|TRBV5-1|TRBD1|TRBJ1-1
CASSSLGQYEAFF
TGCGCCAGCAGCTCATTGGGACAGTATGAAGCTTTCTTT
>many|TRBV6-4|-|TRBJ2-3
CASSRPDTQYF
TGTGCCAGCAGTCGCCCAGATACGCAGTATTTT
>few|TRBV19|-|TRBJ1-6
CASSTRSQGSYNSPLHF
TGTGCCAGTAGTACCCGTTCCCAGGGGTCCTATAATTCACCCCTCCACTTT
>medium-sized|TRBV2|-|TRBJ2-7
CASSEGYEQYF
TGTGCCAGCAGTGAAGGTTACGAGCAGTACTTC
>many|TRBV7-2|TRBD1|TRBJ1-5
CASLRDSGQPQHF
TGTGCCAGCCTTCGGGACAGCGGGCAGCCCCAGCATTTT
>medium-sized|TRBV12-3/TRBV12-4|-|TRBJ2-3
CASSSRRTDTQYF
TGTGCCAGCAGTAGTAGACGCACAGATACGCAGTATTTT
>many|TRBV11-2|TRBD2|TRBJ2-2
CASSPGGWEPNTGELFF
TGTGCCAGCAGCCCGGGGGGGTGGGAACCGAACACCGGGGAGCTGTTTTTT
>many|TRBV30|-|TRBJ2-2
CAWRRGLQNTGELFF
TGTGCCTGGAGACGGGGCCTCCAGAACACCGGGGAGCTGTTTTTT